This T cell receptor beta chain was profiled in a study of cytomegalovirus exposure and HLA in healthy donors. Primers included in the PCR were 60 Vbeta and 13 Jbeta primers. Sequencing used immunoSEQ multiplex PCR; TCRdb keeps in-frame clones, though not all of them. There are roughly 130,000 clones in the sample; roughly four fifths occur only once, and approximately 5.4% lies in the top ten. Sequencing was done on a sample of PBMCs. This clonotype originated in a woman in her fifties or sixties in good health and CMV-seropositive.

The CDR3 is CASSVESWGGRTEQFF. CDR3 DNA sequence: TGTGCCAGCAGCGTAGAATCTTGGGGGGGCCGTACTGAGCAGTTCTTC. This sequence joins TRBV9 and TRBJ2-1, with TRBD2 as a possible D gene (7 bases). Germline CDR1 reads SGDLS; CDR2 reads YYNGEE. The CDR3 contains 16 residues. The V and J ends lost 0 bases and 9 bases respectively, with 19 bases between them. The variable domain in full, with the rest retrieved from reference TRBV9 and TRBJ2-1, is DSGVTQTPKHLITATGQRVTLRCSPRSGDLSVYWYQQSLDQGLQFLIQYYNGEERAKGNILERFSAQQFPDLHSELNLSSLELGDSALYFCASSVESWGGRTEQFFGPGTRLTVL.